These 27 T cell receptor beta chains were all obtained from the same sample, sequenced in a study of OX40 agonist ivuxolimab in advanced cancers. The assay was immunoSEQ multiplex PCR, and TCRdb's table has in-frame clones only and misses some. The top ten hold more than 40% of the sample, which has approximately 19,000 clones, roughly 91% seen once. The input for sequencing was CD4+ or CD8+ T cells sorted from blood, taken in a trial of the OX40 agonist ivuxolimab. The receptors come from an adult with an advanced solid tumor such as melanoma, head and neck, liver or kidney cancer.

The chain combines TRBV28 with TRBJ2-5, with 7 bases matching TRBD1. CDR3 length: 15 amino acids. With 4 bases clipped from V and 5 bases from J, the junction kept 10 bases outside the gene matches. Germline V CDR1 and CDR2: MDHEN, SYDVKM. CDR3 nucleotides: TGTGCCAGCAGTTCGATTGACAGGGTCTCGGAGACCCAGTACTTC. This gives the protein CASSSIDRVSETQYF.

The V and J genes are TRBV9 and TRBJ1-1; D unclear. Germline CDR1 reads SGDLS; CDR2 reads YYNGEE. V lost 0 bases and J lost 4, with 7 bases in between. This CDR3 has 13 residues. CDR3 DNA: TGTGCCAGCAGCGTAGTGGGCAGCACTGAAGCTTTCTTT. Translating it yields CASSVVGSTEAFF.

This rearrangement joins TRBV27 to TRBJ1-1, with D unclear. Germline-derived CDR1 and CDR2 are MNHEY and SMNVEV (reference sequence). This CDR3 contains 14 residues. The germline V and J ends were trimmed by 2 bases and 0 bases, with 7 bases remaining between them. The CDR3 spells CASSLTSMNTEAFF. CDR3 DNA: TGTGCCAGCAGTTTAACCTCTATGAACACTGAAGCTTTCTTT.

The CDR3 here is CASSLWSTGAEQYF. The CDR3 coding sequence is TGTGCCAGCAGTTTATGGTCGACAGGGGCCGAGCAGTACTTC. The chain has TRBV28 and TRBJ2-7, with 8 bases lining up with TRBD1. The CDR3 extends over 14 amino acids. Germline-derived CDR1 and CDR2 are MDHEN and SYDVKM. Trimming at V came to 0 bases and at J to 6 bases, leaving 4 bases not matched to a gene.

The CDR3 region has the DNA TGTGCCAGCAGGGCCTCCTACGAGCAGTACTTC. As protein: CASRASYEQYF. The V and J genes are TRBV6-5 and TRBJ2-7; D is ambiguous. Trimming shortened V by 6 bases and J by 0 bases, and 3 bases separated the two germline ends. The germline CDR1 and CDR2 sequences are MNHEY and SVGAGI. CDR3 length: 11 residues.

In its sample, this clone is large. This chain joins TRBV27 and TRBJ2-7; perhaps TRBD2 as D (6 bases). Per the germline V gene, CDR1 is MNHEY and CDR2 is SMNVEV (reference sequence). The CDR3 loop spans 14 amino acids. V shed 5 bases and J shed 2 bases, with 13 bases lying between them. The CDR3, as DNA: TGTGCCAGCAGTATAGCGGAAACGGCCTACGAGCAGTACTTC. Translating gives CASSIAETAYEQYF.

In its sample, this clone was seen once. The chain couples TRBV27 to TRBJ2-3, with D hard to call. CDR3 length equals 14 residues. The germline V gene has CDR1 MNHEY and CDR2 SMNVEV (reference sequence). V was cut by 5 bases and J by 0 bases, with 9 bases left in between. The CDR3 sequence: CASSLGISTDTQYF. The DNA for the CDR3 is TGTGCCAGCAGTCTGGGGATTAGCACAGATACGCAGTATTTT.

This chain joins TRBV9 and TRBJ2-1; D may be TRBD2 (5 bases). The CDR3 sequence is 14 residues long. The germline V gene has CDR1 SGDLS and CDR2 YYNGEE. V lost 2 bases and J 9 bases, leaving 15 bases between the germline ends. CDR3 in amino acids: CASSVTGDYGEQFF. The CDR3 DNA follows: TGTGCCAGCAGCGTGACCGGAGACTACGGTGAGCAGTTCTTC.

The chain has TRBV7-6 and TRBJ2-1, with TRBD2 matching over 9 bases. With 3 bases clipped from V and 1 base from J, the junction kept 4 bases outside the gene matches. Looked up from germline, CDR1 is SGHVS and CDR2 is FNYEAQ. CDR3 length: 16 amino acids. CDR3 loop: CASSLASGTSYNEQFF. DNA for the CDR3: TGTGCCAGCAGCTTGGCTAGCGGGACATCCTACAATGAGCAGTTCTTC.

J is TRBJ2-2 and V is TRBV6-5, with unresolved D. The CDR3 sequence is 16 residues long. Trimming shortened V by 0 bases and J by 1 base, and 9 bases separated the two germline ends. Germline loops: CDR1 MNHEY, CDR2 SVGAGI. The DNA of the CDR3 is TGTGCCAGCAGTTACTCGACTCTCCAGAACACCGGGGAGCTGTTTTTT. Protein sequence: CASSYSTLQNTGELFF.

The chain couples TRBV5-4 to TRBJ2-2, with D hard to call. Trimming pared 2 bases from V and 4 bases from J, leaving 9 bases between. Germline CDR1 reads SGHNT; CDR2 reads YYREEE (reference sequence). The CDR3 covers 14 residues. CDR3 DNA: TGTGCCAGCAGCTTAAGCCCGGGCACCGGGGAGCTGTTTTTT. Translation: CASSLSPGTGELFF.

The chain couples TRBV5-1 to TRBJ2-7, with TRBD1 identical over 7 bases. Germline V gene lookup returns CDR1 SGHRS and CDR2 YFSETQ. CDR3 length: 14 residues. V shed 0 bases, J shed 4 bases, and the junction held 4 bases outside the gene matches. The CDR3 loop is CASSLAGQVYEQYF. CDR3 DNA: TGCGCCAGCAGCTTGGCCGGACAGGTTTACGAGCAGTACTTC.

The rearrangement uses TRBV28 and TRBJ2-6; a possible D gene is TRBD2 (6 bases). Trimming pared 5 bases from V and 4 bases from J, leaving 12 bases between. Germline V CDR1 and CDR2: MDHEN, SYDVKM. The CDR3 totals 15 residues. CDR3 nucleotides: TGTGCCAGCAGTGCCCGGGGGTTAGGGGCCAACGTCCTGACTTTC. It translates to CASSARGLGANVLTF.

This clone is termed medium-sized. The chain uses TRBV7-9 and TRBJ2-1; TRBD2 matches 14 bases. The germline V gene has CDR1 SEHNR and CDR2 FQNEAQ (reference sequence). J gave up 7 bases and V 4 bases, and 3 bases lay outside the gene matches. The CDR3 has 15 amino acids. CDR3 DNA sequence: TGTGCCAGCAGCTCGGGACTAGCGGGAGTTAATGAGCAGTTCTTC. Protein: CASSSGLAGVNEQFF.

The CDR3 DNA sequence: TGTGCCAGCAGCTTAGTACAAGATCAGCCCCAGCATTTT. This codes for CASSLVQDQPQHF. The chain uses TRBV11-2 and TRBJ1-5, with D unclear. This CDR3 comprises 13 residues. CDR1 SGHAT and CDR2 FQNNGV come from the germline V gene. The germline V and J ends were trimmed by 1 base and 5 bases, with 6 bases remaining between them.

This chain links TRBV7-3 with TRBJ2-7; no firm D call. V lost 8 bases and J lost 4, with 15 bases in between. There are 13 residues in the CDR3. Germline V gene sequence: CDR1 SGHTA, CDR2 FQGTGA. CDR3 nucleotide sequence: TGTGCCAGCGCCGAATTCCCGAATTACGAGCAGTACTTC. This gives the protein CASAEFPNYEQYF.

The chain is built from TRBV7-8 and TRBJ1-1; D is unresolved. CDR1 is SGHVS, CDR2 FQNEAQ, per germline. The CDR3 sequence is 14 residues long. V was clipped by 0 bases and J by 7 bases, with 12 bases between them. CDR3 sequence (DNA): TGTGCCAGCAGCTTAGCCTCTGCCGGATTTGAAGCTTTCTTT. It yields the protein CASSLASAGFEAFF.

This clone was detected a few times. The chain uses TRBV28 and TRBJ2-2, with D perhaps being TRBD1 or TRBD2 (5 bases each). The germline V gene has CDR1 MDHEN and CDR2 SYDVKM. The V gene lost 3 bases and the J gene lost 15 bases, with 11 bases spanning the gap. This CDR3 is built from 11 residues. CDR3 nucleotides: TGTGCCAGCAGTTTCAGAGGGGATTTGTTTTTT. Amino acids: CASSFRGDLFF.

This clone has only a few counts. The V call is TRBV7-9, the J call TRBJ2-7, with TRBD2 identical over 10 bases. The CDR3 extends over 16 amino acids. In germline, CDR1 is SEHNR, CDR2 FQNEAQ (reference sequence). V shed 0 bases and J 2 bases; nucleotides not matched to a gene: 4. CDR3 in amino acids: CASSLALAGAAYEQYF. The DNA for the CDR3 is TGTGCCAGCAGCTTAGCTCTAGCGGGAGCGGCCTACGAGCAGTACTTC.

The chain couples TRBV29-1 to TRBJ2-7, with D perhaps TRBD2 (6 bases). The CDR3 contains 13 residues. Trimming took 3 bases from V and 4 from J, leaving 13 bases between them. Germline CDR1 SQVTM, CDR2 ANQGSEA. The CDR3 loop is CSVEDGGKYEQYF. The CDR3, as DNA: TGCAGCGTTGAGGATGGGGGGAAATACGAGCAGTACTTC.

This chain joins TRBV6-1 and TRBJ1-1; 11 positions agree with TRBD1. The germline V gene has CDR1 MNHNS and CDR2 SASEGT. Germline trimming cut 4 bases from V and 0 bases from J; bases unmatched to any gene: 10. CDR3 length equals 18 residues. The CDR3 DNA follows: TGTGCCAGCAGTGTAGGACAGGGGGCCGTAATTATGAACACTGAAGCTTTCTTT. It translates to CASSVGQGAVIMNTEAFF.

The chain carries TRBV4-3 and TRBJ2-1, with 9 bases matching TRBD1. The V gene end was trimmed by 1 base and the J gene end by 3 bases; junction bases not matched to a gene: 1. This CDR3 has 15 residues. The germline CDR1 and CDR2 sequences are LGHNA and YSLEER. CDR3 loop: CASSQGQGGYNEQFF. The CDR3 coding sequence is TGCGCCAGCAGCCAAGGACAGGGGGGCTACAATGAGCAGTTCTTC.

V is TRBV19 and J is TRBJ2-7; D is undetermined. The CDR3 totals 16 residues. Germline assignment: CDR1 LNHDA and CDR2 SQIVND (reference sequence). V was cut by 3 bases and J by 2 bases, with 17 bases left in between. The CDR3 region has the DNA TGTGCCAGTAGTATTTCGGTCTTGGCGGTTCCCTACGAGCAGTACTTC. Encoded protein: CASSISVLAVPYEQYF.

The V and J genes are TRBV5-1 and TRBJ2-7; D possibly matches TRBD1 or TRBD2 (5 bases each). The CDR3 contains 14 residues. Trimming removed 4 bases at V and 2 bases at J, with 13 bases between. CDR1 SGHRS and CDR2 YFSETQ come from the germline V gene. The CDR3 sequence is CASSDYLTAYEQYF. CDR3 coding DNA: TGCGCCAGCAGCGACTATCTGACAGCCTACGAGCAGTACTTC.

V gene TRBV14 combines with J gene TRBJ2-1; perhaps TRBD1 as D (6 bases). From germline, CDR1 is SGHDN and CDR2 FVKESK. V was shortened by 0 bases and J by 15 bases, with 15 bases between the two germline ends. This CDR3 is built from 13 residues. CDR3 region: CASSQEGHVFLFF. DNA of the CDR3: TGTGCCAGCAGCCAAGAGGGACACGTTTTCCTGTTCTTC.

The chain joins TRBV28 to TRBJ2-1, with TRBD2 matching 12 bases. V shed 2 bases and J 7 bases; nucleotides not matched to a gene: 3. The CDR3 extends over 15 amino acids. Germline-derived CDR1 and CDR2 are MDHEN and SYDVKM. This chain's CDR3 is CASSLVLAGGNEQFF. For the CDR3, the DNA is TGTGCCAGCAGTTTAGTACTAGCGGGAGGAAATGAGCAGTTCTTC. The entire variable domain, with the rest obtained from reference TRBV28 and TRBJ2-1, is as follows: DVKVTQSSRYLVKRTGEKVFLECVQDMDHENMFWYRQDPGLGLRLIYFSYDVKMKEKGDIPEGYSVSREKKERFSLILESASTNQTSMYLCASSLVLAGGNEQFFGPGTRLTVL.

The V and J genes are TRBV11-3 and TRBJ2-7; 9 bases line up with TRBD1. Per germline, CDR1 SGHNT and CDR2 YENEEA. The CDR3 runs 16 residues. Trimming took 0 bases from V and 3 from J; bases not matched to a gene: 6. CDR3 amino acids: CASSLEIGTGNYEQYF. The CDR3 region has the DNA TGTGCCAGCAGCTTAGAAATCGGGACAGGGAACTACGAGCAGTACTTC.